A selection of T cell receptor beta chains follows, all from one sample in a study of T cells after yellow fever vaccination. One entry per CDR3 protein results from TCRdb running MiXCR on the 5' RACE reads. The data show about 330,000 distinct CDR3 sequences, 6.8% seen once. Here the sequenced sample was PBMCs, taken about 49 days after the first yellow fever vaccination. Receptors originate from a man aged 18 to 29 who received the YFV17D yellow fever vaccine. CDR3s include the opening cysteine and the closing phenylalanine or tryptophan. A D gene is named only where the DNA matches it firmly. Clone size is not always given. Where it is, it says once, few, many or a class for expanded clones.

J | size | V | D | CDR3 | DNA
TRBJ2-5 | - | TRBV12-3/TRBV12-4 | TRBD2 | CASSSTSGGLETQYF | TGTGCCAGCAGTTCTACTAGCGGGGGGCTAGAGACCCAGTACTTC
TRBJ2-5 | - | TRBV7-2 | - | CASSLVASQETQYF | TGTGCCAGCAGCTTAGTCGCCAGTCAAGAGACCCAGTACTTC
TRBJ2-1 | - | TRBV12-3/TRBV12-4 | - | CASSPKGVNEQFF | TGTGCCAGCAGTCCTAAAGGGGTCAATGAGCAGTTCTTC
TRBJ1-4 | - | TRBV28 | TRBD1 | CASSPTGGNEKLFF | TGTGCCAGCAGTCCGACAGGGGGTAATGAAAAACTGTTTTTT
TRBJ1-1 | few | TRBV7-9 | - | CASSAGGNTEAFF | TGTGCCAGCAGCGCCGGGGGGAACACTGAAGCTTTCTTT
TRBJ2-3 | - | TRBV15 | - | CATSRDHGDTQYF | TGTGCCACCAGCAGAGATCACGGGGATACGCAGTATTTT
TRBJ2-1 | many | TRBV12-3/TRBV12-4 | - | CASNRIGGAYNEQFF | TGTGCCAGCAATCGAATCGGGGGTGCCTACAATGAGCAGTTCTTC
TRBJ2-5 | few | TRBV11-2 | TRBD2 | CASSSGTSGGGNQETQYF | TGTGCCAGCAGCTCCGGGACTAGCGGGGGGGGAAATCAAGAGACCCAGTACTTC
TRBJ2-5 | few | TRBV29-1 | TRBD1 | CSVVPVDRGEPRETQYF | TGCAGCGTTGTACCGGTCGACAGGGGCGAGCCTCGGGAGACCCAGTACTTC
TRBJ2-5 | few | TRBV5-6 | - | CASSFGPTVAVETQYF | TGTGCCAGCAGCTTTGGGCCGACAGTAGCCGTCGAGACCCAGTACTTC
TRBJ2-1 | few | TRBV5-1 | - | CASSLVEEQFF | TGCGCCAGCAGCTTGGTCGAGGAGCAGTTCTTC
TRBJ2-7 | - | TRBV6-2/TRBV6-3 | TRBD2 | CASGLADGIYEQYF | TGTGCCAGCGGGCTAGCGGATGGGATCTACGAGCAGTACTTC
TRBJ1-6 | few | TRBV6-1 | TRBD1 | CASNPQGSRYNSPLHF | TGTGCCAGCAATCCACAGGGGAGCCGGTATAATTCACCCCTCCACTTT